These T cell receptor beta chains were read from a single sample in a study of blood T cell repertoires in COVID-19. The method was immunoSEQ multiplex PCR; TCRdb's version includes in-frame clones alone and lacks a portion of them. The sample has 180,000 or so clones; roughly 76% are singletons. Sample: peripheral blood. All receptors derive from a woman between 40 and 55 years old with COVID-19, enrolled during active disease. Both conserved end residues are part of each CDR3. The D gene is left open where the match is weak. Clone size is not always given. Where it is, it says once, few, many or a class for expanded clones.

>.|TRBJ1-5|TRBV6-4|.
CASNRTRACNQPQHF
TGTGCCAGCAACCGTACTAGGGCTTGCAATCAGCCCCAGCATTTT
>TRBD1|TRBJ1-5|TRBV5-8|.
CASSPGTGVSNQPQHF
TGTGCCAGCAGTCCCGGGACAGGGGTTAGCAATCAGCCCCAGCATTTT
>.|TRBJ1-2|TRBV23-1|.
CASSQGEIGPRINYGYTF
TGCGCCAGCAGTCAAGGGGAGATAGGACCGAGGATTAACTATGGCTACACCTTC
>.|TRBJ1-4|TRBV3-1/TRBV3-2|once
CASSPRASNEKLFF
TGTGCCAGCAGCCCGAGGGCCTCTAATGAAAAACTGTTTTTT
>.|TRBJ1-1|TRBV28|.
CAARLRGITEAFF
TGTGCCGCCCGGTTGCGGGGTATCACTGAAGCTTTCTTT
>TRBD1|TRBJ2-7|TRBV5-4|.
CASSPEGTGVREQYF
TGTGCCAGCAGCCCGGAGGGGACAGGGGTTCGGGAGCAGTACTTC
>.|TRBJ1-6|TRBV10-2|.
CASMAWDFNSPLHF
TGCGCCAGCATGGCGTGGGACTTTAATTCACCCCTCCACTTT
>.|TRBJ2-7|TRBV6-5|.
CASGGNFNEQYF
TGTGCCAGCGGGGGGAATTTCAACGAGCAGTACTTC
>.|TRBJ1-1|TRBV3-1/TRBV3-2|many
CASSPRQNTEAFF
TGTGCCAGCAGCCCAAGACAGAACACTGAAGCTTTCTTT
>.|TRBJ2-3|TRBV30|.
CAWSLLTASTDTQYF
TGTGCCTGGAGCCTCCTGACAGCTAGCACAGATACGCAGTATTTT
>.|TRBJ1-1|TRBV2|.
CASSSIWLDSGGVITEAFF
TGTGCCAGCAGCAGTATTTGGTTGGACTCTGGGGGCGTGATCACTGAAGCTTTCTTT
>TRBD1|TRBJ1-1|TRBV18|.
CASSPRQGAGRTLNTEAFF
TGTGCCAGCTCACCACGGCAGGGGGCAGGACGAACTCTGAACACTGAAGCTTTCTTT
>.|TRBJ1-5|TRBV18|.
CASSPGGRDQPQHF
TGTGCCAGCTCACCTGGAGGTCGGGATCAGCCCCAGCATTTT
>.|TRBJ2-2|TRBV29-1|.
CSASGLHGNTGELFF
TGCAGCGCCTCGGGACTGCACGGAAACACCGGGGAGCTGTTTTTT
>.|TRBJ1-4|TRBV19|.
CASSSGQSTNEKLFF
TGTGCCAGTAGTAGCGGACAGTCAACTAATGAAAAACTGTTTTTT
>.|TRBJ2-2|TRBV29-1|.
CSVERGFGELFF
TGCAGCGTTGAACGCGGATTCGGGGAGCTGTTTTTT
>.|TRBJ1-2|TRBV2|.
CASRSLENYGYTF
TGTGCCAGCAGGTCCCTGGAGAACTATGGCTACACCTTC
>.|TRBJ1-1|TRBV2|.
CASRARSGLGTEAFF
TGTGCCAGCAGGGCCCGCAGCGGGCTGGGCACTGAAGCTTTCTTT
>TRBD2|TRBJ2-5|TRBV5-6|.
CASSQYSGGTQETQYF
TGTGCCAGCAGCCAATATAGCGGGGGTACACAAGAGACCCAGTACTTC
>.|TRBJ1-2|TRBV15|.
CATSRARGGNYGYTF
TGTGCCACCAGCAGGGCCCGGGGGGGGAACTATGGCTACACCTTC
>.|TRBJ1-2|TRBV9|.
CASSPRQAYGYTF
TGTGCCAGCAGCCCAAGACAGGCCTATGGCTACACCTTC
>.|TRBJ1-2|TRBV6-5|.
CASRRINYGYTF
TGTGCCAGCAGGAGGATTAACTATGGCTACACCTTC
>.|TRBJ2-7|TRBV24-1|.
CATSDPRSRSYEQYF
TGTGCCACCAGTGATCCACGGTCCCGGTCCTACGAGCAGTACTTC
>TRBD1|TRBJ1-2|TRBV30|.
CAWTQDRGIYGYTF
TGTGCCTGGACCCAAGACAGGGGGATATATGGCTACACCTTC
>TRBD2|TRBJ2-3|TRBV19|once
CASSPTSGVATDTQYF
TGTGCCAGTAGTCCGACTAGCGGGGTGGCCACAGATACGCAGTATTTT
>.|TRBJ2-3|TRBV3-1/TRBV3-2|.
CASSMAGVTDTQYF
TGTGCCAGCAGCATGGCTGGAGTCACAGATACGCAGTATTTT
>TRBD1|TRBJ1-6|TRBV28|.
CASSFGTANSPLHF
TGTGCCAGCAGTTTCGGGACAGCAAATTCACCCCTCCACTTT
>.|TRBJ2-1|TRBV2|.
CATRGAGKMGGNEQFF
TGTGCCACCCGCGGCGCCGGAAAAATGGGGGGCAATGAGCAGTTCTTC
>.|TRBJ2-2|TRBV12-3/TRBV12-4|.
CASTKHEVAELFF
TGTGCCAGCACCAAACACGAAGTGGCGGAGCTGTTTTTT
>TRBD2|TRBJ2-7|TRBV6-4|.
CASSPSGSSEQYF
TGTGCCAGCAGTCCTAGCGGGAGTTCGGAGCAGTACTTC
>.|TRBJ1-4|TRBV18|.
CASLPSQGGEKLFF
TGTGCCAGCTTACCATCACAGGGTGGTGAAAAACTGTTTTTT
>TRBD2|TRBJ2-7|TRBV14|.
CASSPGRASGTSEQYF
TGTGCCAGCAGCCCTGGGCGGGCTAGCGGGACATCCGAGCAGTACTTC
>TRBD1|TRBJ2-3|TRBV6-4|.
CASSDSTGLTDTQYF
TGTGCCAGCAGTGACTCGACAGGGCTCACAGATACGCAGTATTTT
>TRBD2|TRBJ2-1|TRBV10-3|.
CAISGSSGLNNEQFF
TGTGCCATCTCGGGCTCTAGCGGGCTCAACAATGAGCAGTTCTTC
>.|TRBJ1-1|TRBV30|few
CAWSRTGLNTEAFF
TGTGCCTGGAGTCGCACAGGGCTCAACACTGAAGCTTTCTTT